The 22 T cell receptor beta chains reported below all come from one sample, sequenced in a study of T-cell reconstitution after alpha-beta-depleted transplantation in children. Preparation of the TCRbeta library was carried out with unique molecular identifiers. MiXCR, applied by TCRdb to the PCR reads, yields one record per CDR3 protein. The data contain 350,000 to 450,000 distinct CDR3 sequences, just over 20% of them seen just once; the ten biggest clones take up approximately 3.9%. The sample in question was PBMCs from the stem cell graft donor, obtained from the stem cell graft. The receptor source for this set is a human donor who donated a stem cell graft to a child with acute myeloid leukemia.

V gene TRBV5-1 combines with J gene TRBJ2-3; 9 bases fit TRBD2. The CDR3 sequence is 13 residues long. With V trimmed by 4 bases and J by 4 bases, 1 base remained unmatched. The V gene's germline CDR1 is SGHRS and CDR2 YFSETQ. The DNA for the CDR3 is TGCGCCAGCAGCCGGACTAGCGCAGATACGCAGTATTTT. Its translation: CASSRTSADTQYF.

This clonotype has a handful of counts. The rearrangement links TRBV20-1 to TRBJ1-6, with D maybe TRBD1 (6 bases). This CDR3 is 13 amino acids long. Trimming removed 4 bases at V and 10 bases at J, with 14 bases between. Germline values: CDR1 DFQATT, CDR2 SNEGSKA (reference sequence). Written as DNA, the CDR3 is TGCAGTGCTACCCCGGGACAAGGCTCACCCCTCCACTTT. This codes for CSATPGQGSPLHF.

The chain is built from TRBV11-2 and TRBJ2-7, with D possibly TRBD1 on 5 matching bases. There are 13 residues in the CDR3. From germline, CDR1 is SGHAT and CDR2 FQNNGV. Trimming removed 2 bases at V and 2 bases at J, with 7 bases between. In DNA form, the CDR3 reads TGTGCCAGCAGCTTAAGACAGCCCTACGAGCAGTACTTC. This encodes CASSLRQPYEQYF. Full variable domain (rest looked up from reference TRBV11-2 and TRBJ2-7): EAGVAQSPRYKIIEKRQSVAFWCNPISGHATLYWYQQILGQGPKLLIQFQNNGVVDDSQLPKDRFSAERLKGVDSTLKIQPAKLEDSAVYLCASSLRQPYEQYFGPGTRLTVT.

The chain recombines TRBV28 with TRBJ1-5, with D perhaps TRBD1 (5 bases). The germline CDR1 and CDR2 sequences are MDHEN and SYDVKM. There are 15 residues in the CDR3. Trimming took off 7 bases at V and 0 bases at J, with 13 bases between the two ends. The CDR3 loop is CASIIRQHSNQPQHF. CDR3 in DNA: TGTGCCAGCATTATCCGACAGCATAGCAATCAGCCCCAGCATTTT.

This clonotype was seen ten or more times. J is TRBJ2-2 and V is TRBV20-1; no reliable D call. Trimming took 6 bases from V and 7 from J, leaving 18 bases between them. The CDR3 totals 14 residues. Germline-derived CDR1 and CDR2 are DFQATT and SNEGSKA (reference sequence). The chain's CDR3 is CSAQFGRAGGELFF. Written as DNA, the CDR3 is TGCAGTGCCCAGTTCGGGCGCGCAGGCGGGGAGCTGTTTTTT.

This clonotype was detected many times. DNA for the CDR3: TGCAGTGCTAGCATGCGCCGCTACGAGCAGTACTTC. It translates to CSASMRRYEQYF. The gene calls are TRBV20-1 and TRBJ2-7; unclear D gene. The CDR3 is made up of 12 amino acids. Germline V gene sequence: CDR1 DFQATT, CDR2 SNEGSKA (reference sequence). The V end lost 3 bases, the J end lost 3 bases, and 9 bases lay between the germline ends.

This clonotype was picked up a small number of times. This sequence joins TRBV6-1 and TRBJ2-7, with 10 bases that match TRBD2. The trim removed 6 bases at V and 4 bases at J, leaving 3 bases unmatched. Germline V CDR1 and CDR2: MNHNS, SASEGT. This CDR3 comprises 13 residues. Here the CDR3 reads CASSTSGMYEQYF. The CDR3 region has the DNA TGTGCCAGCAGCACTAGCGGGATGTACGAGCAGTACTTC.

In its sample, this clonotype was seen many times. The CDR3 nucleotides read TGTGCCAGCAGAAAATGGGACGGAGGGGGTACAGATACGCAGTATTTT. It yields the protein CASRKWDGGGTDTQYF. This sequence joins TRBV6-5 and TRBJ2-3; D is tentatively TRBD1 or TRBD2 (6 bases each). This CDR3 has 16 amino acids. Trimming shortened V by 6 bases and J by 3 bases, and 19 bases separated the two germline ends. Per germline, CDR1 MNHEY and CDR2 SVGAGI.

The CDR3 loop is CASSPQDRDTEAFF. The DNA for the CDR3 is TGTGCCAGCAGCCCCCAAGACAGGGACACTGAAGCTTTCTTT. The chain has TRBV28 and TRBJ1-1, with 7 bases matching TRBD1. With 6 bases clipped from V and 3 bases from J, the junction kept 7 bases outside the gene matches. CDR1 and CDR2 (germline): MDHEN, SYDVKM. The CDR3 totals 14 residues.

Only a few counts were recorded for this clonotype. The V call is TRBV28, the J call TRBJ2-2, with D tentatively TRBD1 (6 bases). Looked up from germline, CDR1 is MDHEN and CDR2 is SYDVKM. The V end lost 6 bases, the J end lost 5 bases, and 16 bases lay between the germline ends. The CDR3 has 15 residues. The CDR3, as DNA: TGTGCCAGCAGCATCCAGGGGAAGGGGACCGGGGAGCTGTTTTTT. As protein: CASSIQGKGTGELFF.

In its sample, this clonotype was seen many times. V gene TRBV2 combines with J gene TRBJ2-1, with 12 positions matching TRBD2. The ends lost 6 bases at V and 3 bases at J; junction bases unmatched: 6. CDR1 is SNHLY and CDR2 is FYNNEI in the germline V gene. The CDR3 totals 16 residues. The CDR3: CASRGRTSGNYNEQFF. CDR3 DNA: TGTGCCAGCAGGGGAAGGACTAGCGGGAACTACAATGAGCAGTTCTTC.

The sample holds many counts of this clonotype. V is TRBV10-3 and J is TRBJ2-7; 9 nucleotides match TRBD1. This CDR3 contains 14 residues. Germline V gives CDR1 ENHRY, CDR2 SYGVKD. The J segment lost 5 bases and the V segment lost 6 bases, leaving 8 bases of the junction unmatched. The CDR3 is CAIRPGQGFNEQYF. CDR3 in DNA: TGTGCCATCAGGCCGGGACAGGGTTTCAACGAGCAGTACTTC.

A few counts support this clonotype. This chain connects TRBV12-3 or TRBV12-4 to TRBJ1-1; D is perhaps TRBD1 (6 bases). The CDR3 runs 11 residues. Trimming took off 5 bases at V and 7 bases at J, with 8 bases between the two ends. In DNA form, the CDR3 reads TGTGCCAGCAGTCGACAGGTTGAAGCTTTCTTT. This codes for CASSRQVEAFF.

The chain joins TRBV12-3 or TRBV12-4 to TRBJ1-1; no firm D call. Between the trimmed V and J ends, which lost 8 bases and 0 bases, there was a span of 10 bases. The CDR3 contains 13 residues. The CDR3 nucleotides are TGTGCCAGCGGCTCGTATATGAACACTGAAGCTTTCTTT. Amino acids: CASGSYMNTEAFF.

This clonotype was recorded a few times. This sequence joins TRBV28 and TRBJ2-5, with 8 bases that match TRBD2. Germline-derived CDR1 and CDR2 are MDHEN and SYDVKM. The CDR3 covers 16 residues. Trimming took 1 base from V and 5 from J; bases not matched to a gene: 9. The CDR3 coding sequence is TGTGCCAGCAGTTTATCCCGAGGAGCGGGAGAGGAGACCCAGTACTTC. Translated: CASSLSRGAGEETQYF. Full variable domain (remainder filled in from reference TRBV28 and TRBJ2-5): DVKVTQSSRYLVKRTGEKVFLECVQDMDHENMFWYRQDPGLGLRLIYFSYDVKMKEKGDIPEGYSVSREKKERFSLILESASTNQTSMYLCASSLSRGAGEETQYFGPGTRLLVL.

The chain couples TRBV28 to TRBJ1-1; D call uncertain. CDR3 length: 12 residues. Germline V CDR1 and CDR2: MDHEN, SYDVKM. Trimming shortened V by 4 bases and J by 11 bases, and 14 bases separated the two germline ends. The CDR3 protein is CASSSPQRWAFF. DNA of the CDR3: TGTGCCAGCAGTTCCCCACAGCGCTGGGCTTTCTTT.

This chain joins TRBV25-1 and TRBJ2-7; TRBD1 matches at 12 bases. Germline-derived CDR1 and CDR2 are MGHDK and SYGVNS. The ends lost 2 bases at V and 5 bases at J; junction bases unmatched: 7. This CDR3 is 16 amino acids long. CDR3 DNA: TGTGCCAGCAGTGAAAGACCGGGACAGGGGGCTGACGAGCAGTACTTC. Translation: CASSERPGQGADEQYF.

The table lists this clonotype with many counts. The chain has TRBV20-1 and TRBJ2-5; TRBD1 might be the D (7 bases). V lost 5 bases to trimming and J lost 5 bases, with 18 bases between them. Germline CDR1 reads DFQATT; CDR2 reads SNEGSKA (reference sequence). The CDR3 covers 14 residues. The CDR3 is CSAAGGRGVETQYF. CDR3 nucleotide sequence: TGCAGTGCTGCCGGGGGCAGGGGGGTGGAGACCCAGTACTTC.

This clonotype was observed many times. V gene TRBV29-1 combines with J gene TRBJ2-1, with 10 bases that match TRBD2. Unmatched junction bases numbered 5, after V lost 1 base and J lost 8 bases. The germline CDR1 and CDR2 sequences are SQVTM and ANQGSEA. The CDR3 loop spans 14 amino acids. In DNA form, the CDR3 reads TGCAGCGTTGAAGGTAGCGGGAGGAAGTATGAGCAGTTCTTC. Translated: CSVEGSGRKYEQFF.

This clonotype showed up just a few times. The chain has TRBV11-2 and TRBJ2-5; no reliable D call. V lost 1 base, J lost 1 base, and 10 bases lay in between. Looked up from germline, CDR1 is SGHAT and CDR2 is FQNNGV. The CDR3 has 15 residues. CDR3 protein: CASSLGRQFQETQYF. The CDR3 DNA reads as TGTGCCAGCAGCTTAGGACGGCAGTTCCAAGAGACCCAGTACTTC.

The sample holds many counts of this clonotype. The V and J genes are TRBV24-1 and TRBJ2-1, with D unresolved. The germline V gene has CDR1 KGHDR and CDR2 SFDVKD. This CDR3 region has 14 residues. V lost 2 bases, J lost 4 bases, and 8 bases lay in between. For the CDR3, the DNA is TGTGCCACCAGTGATTCAGACCCTTACAATGAGCAGTTCTTC. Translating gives CATSDSDPYNEQFF.

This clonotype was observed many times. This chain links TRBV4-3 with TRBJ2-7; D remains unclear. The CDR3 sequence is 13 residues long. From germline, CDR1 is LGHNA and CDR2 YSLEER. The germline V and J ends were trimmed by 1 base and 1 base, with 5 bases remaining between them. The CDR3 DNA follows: TGCGCCAGCAGCCAAGGACCTTCCTACGAGCAGTACTTC. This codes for CASSQGPSYEQYF.